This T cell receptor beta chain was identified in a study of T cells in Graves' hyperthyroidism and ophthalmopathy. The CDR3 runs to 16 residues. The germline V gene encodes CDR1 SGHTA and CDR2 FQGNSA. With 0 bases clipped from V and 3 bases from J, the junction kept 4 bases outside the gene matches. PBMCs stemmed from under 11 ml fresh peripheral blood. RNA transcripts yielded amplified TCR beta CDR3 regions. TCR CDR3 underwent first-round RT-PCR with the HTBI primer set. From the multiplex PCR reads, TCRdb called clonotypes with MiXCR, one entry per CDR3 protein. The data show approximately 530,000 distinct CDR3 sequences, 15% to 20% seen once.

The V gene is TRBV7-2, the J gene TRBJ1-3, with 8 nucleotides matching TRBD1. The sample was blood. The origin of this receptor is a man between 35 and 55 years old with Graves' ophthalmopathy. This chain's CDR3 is CASSLAQGAGGNTIYF. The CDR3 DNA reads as TGTGCCAGCAGCTTAGCCCAGGGGGCAGGTGGAAACACCATATATTTT.